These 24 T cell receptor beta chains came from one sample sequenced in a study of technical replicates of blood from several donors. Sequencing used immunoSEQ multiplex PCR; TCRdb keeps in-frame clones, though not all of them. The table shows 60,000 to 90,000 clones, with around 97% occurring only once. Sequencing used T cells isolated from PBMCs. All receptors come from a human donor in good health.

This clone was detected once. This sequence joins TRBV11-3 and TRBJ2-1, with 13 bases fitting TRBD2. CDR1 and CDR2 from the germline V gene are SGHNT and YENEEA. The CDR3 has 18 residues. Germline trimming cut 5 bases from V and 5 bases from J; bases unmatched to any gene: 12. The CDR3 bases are TGTGCCAGCAGCGGAAGGACTAGCGGGAGAGGTCTGGACAATGAGCAGTTCTTC. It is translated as CASSGRTSGRGLDNEQFF.

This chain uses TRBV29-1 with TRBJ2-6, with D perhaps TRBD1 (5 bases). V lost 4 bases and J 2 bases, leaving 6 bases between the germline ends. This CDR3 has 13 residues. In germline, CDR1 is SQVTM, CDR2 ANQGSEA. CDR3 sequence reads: CSVAGPGANVLTF. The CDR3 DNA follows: TGCAGCGTTGCAGGGCCTGGGGCCAACGTCCTGACTTTC.

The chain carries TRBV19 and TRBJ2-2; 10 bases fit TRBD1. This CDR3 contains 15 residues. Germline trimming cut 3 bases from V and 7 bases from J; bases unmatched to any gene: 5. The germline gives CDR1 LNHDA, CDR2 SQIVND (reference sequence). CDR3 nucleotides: TGTGCCAGTAGTATTGCTGGACAGGGGGTCGGGGAGCTGTTTTTT. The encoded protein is CASSIAGQGVGELFF. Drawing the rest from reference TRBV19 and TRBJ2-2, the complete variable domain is DGGITQSPKYLFRKEGQNVTLSCEQNLNHDAMYWYRQDPGQGLRLIYYSQIVNDFQKGDIAEGYSVSREKKESFPLTVTSAQKNPTAFYLCASSIAGQGVGELFFGEGSRLTVL.

The CDR3, as DNA: TGTGCTAGTGGTTTGACTACGGCCTTTGGGACAGGGTTTGAAGCTTTCTTT. This gives the protein CASGLTTAFGTGFEAFF. The V gene is TRBV12-5, the J gene TRBJ1-1; 9 bases are shared with TRBD1. CDR1 LGHNT and CDR2 FRNRAP come from the germline V gene. The CDR3 consists of 17 residues. After removal of 2 bases from V and 7 bases from J, the junction contained 14 bases not matched to a gene. The full variable domain, with the rest looked up from reference TRBV12-5 and TRBJ1-1, is DARVTQTPRHKVTEMGQEVTMRCQPILGHNTVFWYRQTMMQGLELLAYFRNRAPLDDSGMPKDRFSAEMPDATLATLKIQPSEPRDSAVYFCASGLTTAFGTGFEAFFGQGTRLTVV.

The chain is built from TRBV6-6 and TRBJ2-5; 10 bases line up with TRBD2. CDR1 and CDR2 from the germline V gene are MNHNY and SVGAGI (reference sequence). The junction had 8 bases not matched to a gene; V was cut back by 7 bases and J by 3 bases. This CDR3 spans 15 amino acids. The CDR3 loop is CASTPTSGAKETQYF. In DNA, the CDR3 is TGTGCCAGCACCCCCACTAGCGGGGCGAAAGAGACCCAGTACTTC.

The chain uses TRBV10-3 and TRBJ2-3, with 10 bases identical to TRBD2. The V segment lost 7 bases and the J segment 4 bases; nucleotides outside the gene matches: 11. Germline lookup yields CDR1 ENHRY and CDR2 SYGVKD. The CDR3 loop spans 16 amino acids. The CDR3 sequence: CAINKGGLAISDTQYF. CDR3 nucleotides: TGTGCCATCAACAAAGGGGGACTAGCGATTTCAGATACGCAGTATTTT.

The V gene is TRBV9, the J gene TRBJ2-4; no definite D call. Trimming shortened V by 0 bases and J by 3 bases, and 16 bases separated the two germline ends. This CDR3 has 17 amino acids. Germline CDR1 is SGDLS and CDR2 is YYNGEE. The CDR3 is CASSVGFLTESKNIQYF. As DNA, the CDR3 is TGTGCCAGCAGCGTAGGGTTCCTCACGGAGAGCAAAAACATTCAGTACTTC.

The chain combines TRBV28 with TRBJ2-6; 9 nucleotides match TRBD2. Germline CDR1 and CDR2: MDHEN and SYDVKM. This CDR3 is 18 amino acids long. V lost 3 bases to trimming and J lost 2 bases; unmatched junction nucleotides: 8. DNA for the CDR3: TGTGCCAGCAGTTTCGGAGCGGGAGGTAGGGCTGGGGCCAACGTCCTGACTTTC. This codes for CASSFGAGGRAGANVLTF.

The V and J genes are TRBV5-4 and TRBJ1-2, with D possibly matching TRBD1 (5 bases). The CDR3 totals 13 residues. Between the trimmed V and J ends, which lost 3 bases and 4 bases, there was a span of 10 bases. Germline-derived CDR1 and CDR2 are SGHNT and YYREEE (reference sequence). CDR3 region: CASSYDSLYGYTF. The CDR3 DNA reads TGTGCCAGCAGCTATGACAGCCTCTATGGCTACACCTTC.

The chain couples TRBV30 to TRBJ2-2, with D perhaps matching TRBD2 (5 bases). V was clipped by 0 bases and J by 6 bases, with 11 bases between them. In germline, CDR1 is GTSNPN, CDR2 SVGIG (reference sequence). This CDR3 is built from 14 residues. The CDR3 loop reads CAWSVGGSPGELFF. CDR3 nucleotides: TGTGCCTGGAGTGTGGGTGGGAGCCCCGGGGAGCTGTTTTTT. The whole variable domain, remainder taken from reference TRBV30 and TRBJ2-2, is SQTIHQWPATLVQPVGSPLSLECTVEGTSNPNLYWYRQAAGRGLQLLFYSVGIGQISSEVPQNLSASRPQDRQFILSSKKLLLSDSGFYLCAWSVGGSPGELFFGEGSRLTVL.

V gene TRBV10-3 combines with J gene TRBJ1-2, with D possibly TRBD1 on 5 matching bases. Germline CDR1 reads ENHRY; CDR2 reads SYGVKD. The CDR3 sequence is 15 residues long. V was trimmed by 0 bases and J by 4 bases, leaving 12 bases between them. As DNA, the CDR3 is TGTGCCATCAGTGAGTCAGGAACAGGAACCTATGGCTACACCTTC. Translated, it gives CAISESGTGTYGYTF.

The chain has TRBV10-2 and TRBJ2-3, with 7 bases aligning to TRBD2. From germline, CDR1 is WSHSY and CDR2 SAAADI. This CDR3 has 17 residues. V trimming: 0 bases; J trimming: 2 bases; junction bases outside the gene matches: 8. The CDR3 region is CASSESLAGVDTDTQYF. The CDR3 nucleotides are TGCGCCAGCAGTGAGTCACTCGCGGGAGTTGACACAGATACGCAGTATTTT.

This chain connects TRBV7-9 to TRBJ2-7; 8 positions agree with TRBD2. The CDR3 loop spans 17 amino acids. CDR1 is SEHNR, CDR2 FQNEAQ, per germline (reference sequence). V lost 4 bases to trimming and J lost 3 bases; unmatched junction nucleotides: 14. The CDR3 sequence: CASSSRSPLSGSYEQYF. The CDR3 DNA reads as TGTGCCAGCAGCTCCCGCTCCCCTCTCAGCGGGAGCTACGAGCAGTACTTC. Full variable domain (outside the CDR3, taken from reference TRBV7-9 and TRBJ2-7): DTGVSQNPRHKITKRGQNVTFRCDPISEHNRLYWYRQTLGQGPEFLTYFQNEAQLEKSRLLSDRFSAERPKGSFSTLEIQRTEQGDSAMYLCASSSRSPLSGSYEQYFGPGTRLTVT.

The DNA for the CDR3 is TGTGCCACCAGCAGATCACCTGGACAGGGGAGCTCCTACAATGAGCAGTTCTTC. As protein: CATSRSPGQGSSYNEQFF. J is TRBJ2-1 and V is TRBV15; 9 bases agree with TRBD1. The CDR3 totals 18 residues. The V gene end was trimmed by 2 bases and the J gene end by 0 bases; junction bases not matched to a gene: 8. CDR1 and CDR2 from the germline V gene are LNHNV and YYDKDF (reference sequence).

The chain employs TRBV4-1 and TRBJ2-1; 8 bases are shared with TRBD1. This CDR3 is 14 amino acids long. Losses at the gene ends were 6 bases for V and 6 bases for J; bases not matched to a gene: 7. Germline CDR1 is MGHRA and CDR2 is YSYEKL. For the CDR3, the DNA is TGCGCCAGCAGGAAAGGACAGGGAGTCAATGAGCAGTTCTTC. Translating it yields CASRKGQGVNEQFF.

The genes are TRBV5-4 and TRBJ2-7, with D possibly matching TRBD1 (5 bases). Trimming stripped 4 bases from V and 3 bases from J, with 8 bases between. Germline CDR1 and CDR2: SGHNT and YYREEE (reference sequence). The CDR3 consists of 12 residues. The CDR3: CASSQDIYEQYF. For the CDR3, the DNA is TGTGCCAGCAGCCAGGACATCTACGAGCAGTACTTC.

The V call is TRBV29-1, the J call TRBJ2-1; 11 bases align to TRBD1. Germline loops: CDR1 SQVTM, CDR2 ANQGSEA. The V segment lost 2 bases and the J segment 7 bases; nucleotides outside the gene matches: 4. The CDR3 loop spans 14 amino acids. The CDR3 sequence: CSVEPGTGGNEQFF. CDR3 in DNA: TGCAGCGTTGAACCCGGGACAGGGGGGAATGAGCAGTTCTTC.

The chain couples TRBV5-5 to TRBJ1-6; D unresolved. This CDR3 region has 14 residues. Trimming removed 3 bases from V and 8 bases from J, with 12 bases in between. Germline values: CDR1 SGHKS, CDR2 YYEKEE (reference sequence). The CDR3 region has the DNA TGTGCCAGCAGCTGGAGAGGGCTAGATTCACCCCTCCACTTT. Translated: CASSWRGLDSPLHF.

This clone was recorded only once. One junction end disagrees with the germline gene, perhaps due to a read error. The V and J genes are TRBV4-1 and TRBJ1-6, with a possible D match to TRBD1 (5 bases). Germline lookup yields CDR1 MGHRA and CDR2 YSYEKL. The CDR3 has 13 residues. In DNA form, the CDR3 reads TGCGCCAGCAGCCAAGATCGGTTGGGGGGACCCTCCTTT. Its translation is CASSQDRLGGPSF.

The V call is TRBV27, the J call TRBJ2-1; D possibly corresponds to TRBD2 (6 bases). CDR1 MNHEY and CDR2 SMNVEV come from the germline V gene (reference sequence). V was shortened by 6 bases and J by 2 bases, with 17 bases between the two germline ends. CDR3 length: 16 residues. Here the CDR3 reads CASSLPGGAAYNEQFF. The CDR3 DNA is TGTGCCAGCAGCCTCCCGGGCGGGGCAGCCTACAATGAGCAGTTCTTC.

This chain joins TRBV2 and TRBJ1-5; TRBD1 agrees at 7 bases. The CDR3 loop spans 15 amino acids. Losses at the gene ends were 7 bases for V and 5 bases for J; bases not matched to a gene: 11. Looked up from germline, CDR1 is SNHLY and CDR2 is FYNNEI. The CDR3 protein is CASKVGGWGDQPQHF. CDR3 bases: TGTGCCAGCAAAGTAGGGGGCTGGGGGGATCAGCCCCAGCATTTT.

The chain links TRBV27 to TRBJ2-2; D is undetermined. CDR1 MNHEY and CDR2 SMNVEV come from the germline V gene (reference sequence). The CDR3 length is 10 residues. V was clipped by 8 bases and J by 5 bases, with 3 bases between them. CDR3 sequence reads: CASLTGELFF. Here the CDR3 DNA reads TGTGCCAGCCTAACCGGGGAGCTGTTTTTT.

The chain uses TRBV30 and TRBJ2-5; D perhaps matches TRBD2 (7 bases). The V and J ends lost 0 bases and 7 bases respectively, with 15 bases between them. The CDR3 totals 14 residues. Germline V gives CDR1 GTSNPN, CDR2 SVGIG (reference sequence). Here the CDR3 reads CAWSVRGAGGTQYF. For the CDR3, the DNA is TGTGCCTGGAGTGTCCGGGGGGCCGGAGGGACCCAGTACTTC.

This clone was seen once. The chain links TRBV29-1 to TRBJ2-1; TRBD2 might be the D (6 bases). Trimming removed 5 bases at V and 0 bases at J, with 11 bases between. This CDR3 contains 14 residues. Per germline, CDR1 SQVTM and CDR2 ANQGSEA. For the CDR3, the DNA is TGCAGCGTTATAGCGGCCAGCTCCTACAATGAGCAGTTCTTC. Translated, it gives CSVIAASSYNEQFF.